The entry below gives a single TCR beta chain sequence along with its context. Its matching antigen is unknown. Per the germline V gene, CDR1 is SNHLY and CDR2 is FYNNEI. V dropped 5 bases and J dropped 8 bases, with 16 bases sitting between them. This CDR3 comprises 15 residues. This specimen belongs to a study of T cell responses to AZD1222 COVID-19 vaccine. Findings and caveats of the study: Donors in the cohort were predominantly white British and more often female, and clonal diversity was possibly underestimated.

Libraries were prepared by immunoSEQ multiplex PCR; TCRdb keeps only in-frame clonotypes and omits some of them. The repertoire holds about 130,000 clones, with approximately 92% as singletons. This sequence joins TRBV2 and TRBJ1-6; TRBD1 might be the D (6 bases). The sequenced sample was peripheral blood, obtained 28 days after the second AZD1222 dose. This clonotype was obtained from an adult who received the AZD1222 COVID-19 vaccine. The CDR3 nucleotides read TGTGCCAGCAGTACCCGGGACATTGTCGATTCACCCCTCCACTTT. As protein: CASSTRDIVDSPLHF.